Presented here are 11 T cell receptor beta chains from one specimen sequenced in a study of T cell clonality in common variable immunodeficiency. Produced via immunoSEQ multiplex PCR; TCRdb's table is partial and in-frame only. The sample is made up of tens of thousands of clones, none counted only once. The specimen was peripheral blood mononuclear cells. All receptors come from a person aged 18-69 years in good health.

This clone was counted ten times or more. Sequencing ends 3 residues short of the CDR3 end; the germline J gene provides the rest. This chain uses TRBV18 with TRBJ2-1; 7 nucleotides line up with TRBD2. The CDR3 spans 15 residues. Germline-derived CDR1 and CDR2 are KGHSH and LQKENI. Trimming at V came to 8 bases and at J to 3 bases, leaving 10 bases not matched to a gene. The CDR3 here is CASTEAGRFYNEQFF. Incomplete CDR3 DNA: TGTGCCAGCACCGAAGCGGGAAGGTTCTACAATGAG.

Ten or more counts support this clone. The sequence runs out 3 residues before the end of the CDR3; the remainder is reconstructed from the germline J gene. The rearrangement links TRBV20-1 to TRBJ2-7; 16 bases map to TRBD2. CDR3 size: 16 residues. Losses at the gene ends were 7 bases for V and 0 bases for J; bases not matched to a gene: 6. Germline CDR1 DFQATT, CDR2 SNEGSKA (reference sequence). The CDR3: CSVAGTSGRVSYEQYF. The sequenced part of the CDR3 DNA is TGCAGTGTTGCCGGGACTAGCGGGAGGGTCTCCTACGAG.

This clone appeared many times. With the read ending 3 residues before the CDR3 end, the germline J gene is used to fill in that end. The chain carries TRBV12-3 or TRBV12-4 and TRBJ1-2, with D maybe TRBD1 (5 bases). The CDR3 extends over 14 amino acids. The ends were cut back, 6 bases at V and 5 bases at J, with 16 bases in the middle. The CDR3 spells CASRMDNGIYGYTF. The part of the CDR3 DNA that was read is TGTGCCAGCAGAATGGACAACGGGATTTATGGC.

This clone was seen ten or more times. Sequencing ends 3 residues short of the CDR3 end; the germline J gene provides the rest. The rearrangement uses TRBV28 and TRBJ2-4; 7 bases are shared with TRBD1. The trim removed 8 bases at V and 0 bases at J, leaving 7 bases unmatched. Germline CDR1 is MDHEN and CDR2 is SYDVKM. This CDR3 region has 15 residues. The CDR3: CASGGQALAKNIQYF. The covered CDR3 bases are TGTGCCAGCGGCGGACAGGCCCTAGCCAAAAACATT.

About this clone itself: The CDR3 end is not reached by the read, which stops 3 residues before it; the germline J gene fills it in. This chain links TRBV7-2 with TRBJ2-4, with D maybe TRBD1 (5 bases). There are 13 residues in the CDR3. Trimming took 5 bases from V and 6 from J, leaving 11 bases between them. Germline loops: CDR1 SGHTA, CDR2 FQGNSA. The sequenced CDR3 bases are TGTGCCAGCAGCAGGGATAGGGGAAACATT. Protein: CASSRDRGNI. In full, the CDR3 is CASSRDRGNIQYF. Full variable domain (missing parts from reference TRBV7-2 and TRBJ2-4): GAGVSQSPSNKVTEKGKDVELRCDPISGHTALYWYRQSLGQGLEFLIYFQGNSAPDKSGLPSDRFSAERTGGSVSTLTIQRTQQEDSAVYLCASSRDRGNIQYFGAGTRLSVL.

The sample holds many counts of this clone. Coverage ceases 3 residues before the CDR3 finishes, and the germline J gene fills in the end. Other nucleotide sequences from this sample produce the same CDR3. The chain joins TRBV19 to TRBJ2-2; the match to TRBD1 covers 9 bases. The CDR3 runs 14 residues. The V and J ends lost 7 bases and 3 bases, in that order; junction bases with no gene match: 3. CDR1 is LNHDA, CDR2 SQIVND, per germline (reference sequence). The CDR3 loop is CASNGQGYTGELFF. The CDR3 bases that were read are TGTGCCAGTAACGGACAGGGGTACACCGGGGAG.

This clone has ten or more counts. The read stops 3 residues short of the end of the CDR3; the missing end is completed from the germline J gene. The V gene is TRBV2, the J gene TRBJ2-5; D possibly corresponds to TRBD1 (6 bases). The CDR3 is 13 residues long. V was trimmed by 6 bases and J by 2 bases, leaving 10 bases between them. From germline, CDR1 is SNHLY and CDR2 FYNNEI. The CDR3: CASSEDSQETQYF. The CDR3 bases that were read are TGTGCCAGCAGCGAGGACAGTCAAGAGACC.

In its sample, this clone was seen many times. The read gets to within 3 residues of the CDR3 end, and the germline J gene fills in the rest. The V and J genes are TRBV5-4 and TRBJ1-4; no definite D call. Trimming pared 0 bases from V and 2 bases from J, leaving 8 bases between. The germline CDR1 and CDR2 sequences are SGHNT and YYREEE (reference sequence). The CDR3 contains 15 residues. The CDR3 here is CASSLGGWTNEKLFF. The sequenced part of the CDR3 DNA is TGTGCCAGCAGCTTGGGCGGATGGACTAATGAAAAA.

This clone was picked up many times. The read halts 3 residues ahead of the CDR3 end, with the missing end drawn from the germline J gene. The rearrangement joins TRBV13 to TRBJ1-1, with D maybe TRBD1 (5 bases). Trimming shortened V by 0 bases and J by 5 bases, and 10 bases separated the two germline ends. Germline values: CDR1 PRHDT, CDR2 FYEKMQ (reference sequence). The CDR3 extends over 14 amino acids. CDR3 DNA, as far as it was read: TGTGCCAGCAGCTTAGGGGGGGGGAATACTGAA. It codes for CASSLGGGNTE. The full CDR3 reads CASSLGGGNTEAFF.

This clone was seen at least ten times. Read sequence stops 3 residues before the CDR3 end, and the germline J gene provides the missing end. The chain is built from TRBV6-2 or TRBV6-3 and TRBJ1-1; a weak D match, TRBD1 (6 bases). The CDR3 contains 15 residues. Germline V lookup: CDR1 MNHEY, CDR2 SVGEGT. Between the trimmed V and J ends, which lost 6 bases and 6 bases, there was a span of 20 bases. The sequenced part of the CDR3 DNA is TGTGCCAGCAGCCCCCTCCGAGACAGGCTACCTGAA. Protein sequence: CASSPLRDRLPE. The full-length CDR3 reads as CASSPLRDRLPEAFF.

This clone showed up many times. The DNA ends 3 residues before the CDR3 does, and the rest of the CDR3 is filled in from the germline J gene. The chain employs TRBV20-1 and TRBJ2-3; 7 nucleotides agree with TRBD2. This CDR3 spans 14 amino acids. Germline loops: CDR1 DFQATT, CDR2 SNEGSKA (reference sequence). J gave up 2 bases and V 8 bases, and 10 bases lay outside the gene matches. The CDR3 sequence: CSTITSAITDTQYF. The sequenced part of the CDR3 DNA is TGCAGTACTATTACTAGCGCGATCACAGATACG.